The present T cell receptor (beta chain) was sequenced within a study of blood T cell repertoires in COVID-19. Study-wide background: Material from acute and convalescent COVID-19 was sourced from the United States, Italy and Spain.

V lost 0 bases and J lost 5, with 4 bases in between. There are 12 residues in the CDR3. The germline V gene has CDR1 SGHAT and CDR2 FQNNGV. Authors' analysis steps: Reference gene primer amplification gave nucleated cell count estimates. Generated by immunoSEQ multiplex PCR, the TCRdb table keeps only in-frame clones and is missing some. V and J calls and clone size are as listed in that table; D and trimming were resolved from the DNA. This table has 60,000 to 90,000 clones, roughly 84% appearing once. The specimen sequenced was peripheral blood. The chain combines TRBV11-2 with TRBJ2-5, with D unresolved. This receptor was obtained from a woman aged 50 to 60 with acute or convalescent COVID-19. Here the CDR3 DNA reads TGTGCCAGCAGCTTAGACTCCGAGACCCAGTACTTC. This translates into CASSLDSETQYF.